Each of the 32 T cell receptor beta chains below was sequenced from the same sample in a study of shared clonotypes between healthy human individuals. Repertoires were generated with immunoSEQ multiplex PCR, while TCRdb's copy carries only in-frame clones and drops some. The sample records about 2.4 million clones, approximately 94% being singletons. Source material: naive CD4+ T cells sorted from blood. As for subset: CD45RA+ positively selected. These receptors all stem from a man in his late teens or twenties in good health.

With respect to this clone: Other DNA sequences in this specimen translate into the identical CDR3. The chain combines TRBV5-8 with TRBJ1-3; possibly TRBD1 for D (5 bases). The CDR3 length is 15 residues. V shed 0 bases and J shed 0 bases, with 7 bases lying between them. Looked up from germline, CDR1 is SGHTS and CDR2 is YDEGEE. In DNA, the CDR3 is TGTGCCAGCAGCTTGGCCGGGACCTCTGGAAACACCATATATTTT. Amino acid sequence: CASSLAGTSGNTIYF.

This chain links TRBV6-6 with TRBJ1-4; D is possibly TRBD1 (5 bases). Germline V CDR1 and CDR2: MNHNY, SVGAGI (reference sequence). The V end lost 11 bases, the J end lost 7 bases, and 17 bases lay between the germline ends. The CDR3 consists of 13 residues. CDR3 amino acids: CAGRQGGGEKLFF. DNA for the CDR3: TGTGCCGGACGCCAGGGAGGCGGTGAAAAACTGTTTTTT.

V and J are TRBV9 and TRBJ2-3; D possibly corresponds to TRBD2 (5 bases). Between the trimmed V and J ends, which lost 4 bases and 0 bases, there was a span of 12 bases. Germline CDR1 reads SGDLS; CDR2 reads YYNGEE. CDR3 length: 15 residues. The CDR3 sequence: CASSQSGSSTDTQYF. The CDR3, as DNA: TGTGCCAGCAGCCAGAGCGGCTCTAGCACAGATACGCAGTATTTT.

The V call is TRBV10-3, the J call TRBJ2-5; D is undetermined. Germline loops: CDR1 ENHRY, CDR2 SYGVKD. CDR3 length: 14 amino acids. Trimming took off 4 bases at V and 5 bases at J, with 14 bases between the two ends. The CDR3 region is CAISGLAQGETQYF. CDR3 nucleotide sequence: TGTGCCATCAGTGGTCTGGCCCAAGGGGAGACCCAGTACTTC.

The table lists this clone with a count of one. The CDR3: CASSPRTGILANYGYTF. CDR3 in DNA: TGTGCCAGCAGCCCAAGGACAGGTATCCTAGCTAACTATGGCTACACCTTC. The chain carries TRBV9 and TRBJ1-2, with TRBD1 identical over 7 bases. V was clipped by 4 bases and J by 0 bases; unmatched bases: 12. Germline lookup yields CDR1 SGDLS and CDR2 YYNGEE. The CDR3 has 17 amino acids.

With regard to this clone: Different DNA sequences within this sample yield the same CDR3. The DNA for the CDR3 is TGTGCCAGTAGTATAGGGGGCGCGGCCAAAAACATTCAGTACTTC. This translates into CASSIGGAAKNIQYF. The chain uses TRBV19 and TRBJ2-4; D may be TRBD1 (5 bases). The germline CDR1 and CDR2 sequences are LNHDA and SQIVND (reference sequence). V dropped 1 base and J dropped 1 base, with 8 bases sitting between them. The CDR3 consists of 15 residues.

The chain carries TRBV18 and TRBJ2-1, with TRBD2 identical over 7 bases. V lost 3 bases, J lost 12 bases, and 8 bases stayed unmatched. Germline V gene sequence: CDR1 KGHSH, CDR2 LQKENI. The CDR3 extends over 13 amino acids. The CDR3 here is CASSPYGRSGQFF. CDR3 sequence (DNA): TGTGCCAGCTCACCTTACGGGAGGTCCGGGCAGTTCTTC.

The chain couples TRBV5-6 to TRBJ1-2; no reliable D call. Trimming took off 3 bases at V and 5 bases at J, with 20 bases between the two ends. This CDR3 comprises 16 residues. Germline V gene data show CDR1 as SGHDT and CDR2 as YYEEEE. CDR3: CASSSYGRGTWYGYTF. Written as DNA, the CDR3 is TGTGCCAGCAGCTCCTACGGGCGGGGTACGTGGTATGGCTACACCTTC.

In the case of this clone: Other DNA variants within this sample encode the same CDR3. The chain is built from TRBV5-1 and TRBJ2-6, with D unresolved. CDR3 size: 15 residues. V was shortened by 0 bases and J by 1 base, with 5 bases between the two germline ends. Germline lookup yields CDR1 SGHRS and CDR2 YFSETQ. The CDR3 reads CASSLVASGANVLTF. CDR3 bases: TGCGCCAGCAGCTTGGTGGCTTCTGGGGCCAACGTCCTGACTTTC.

The chain has TRBV7-2 and TRBJ2-7, with D possibly TRBD1 on 5 matching bases. The germline V gene has CDR1 SGHTA and CDR2 FQGNSA. V was cut by 1 base and J by 6 bases, with 13 bases left in between. This CDR3 spans 14 amino acids. This chain's CDR3 is CASSLGQGNSEQYF. CDR3 nucleotides: TGTGCCAGCAGCTTAGGGCAGGGTAACAGCGAGCAGTACTTC.

The V and J genes are TRBV9 and TRBJ1-5; D gene unclear. Between the trimmed V and J ends, which lost 0 bases and 3 bases, there was a span of 16 bases. This CDR3 is 17 amino acids long. Germline-derived CDR1 and CDR2 are SGDLS and YYNGEE. The CDR3 coding sequence is TGTGCCAGCAGCGTAGGCGCAGGCCCCTTGAACAATCAGCCCCAGCATTTT. This gives the protein CASSVGAGPLNNQPQHF.

The chain recombines TRBV7-2 with TRBJ1-2; no reliable D call. This CDR3 has 13 amino acids. Per germline, CDR1 SGHTA and CDR2 FQGNSA. Between the trimmed V and J ends, which lost 1 base and 6 bases, there was a span of 9 bases. CDR3 DNA sequence: TGTGCCAGCAGCTTAGGCAGGAATAATGGCTACACCTTC. It encodes CASSLGRNNGYTF. The whole variable domain, remainder taken from reference TRBV7-2 and TRBJ1-2, is GAGVSQSPSNKVTEKGKDVELRCDPISGHTALYWYRQSLGQGLEFLIYFQGNSAPDKSGLPSDRFSAERTGGSVSTLTIQRTQQEDSAVYLCASSLGRNNGYTFGSGTRLTVV.

V is TRBV5-4 and J is TRBJ2-5; D perhaps matches TRBD2 (7 bases). Germline V gene lookup returns CDR1 SGHNT and CDR2 YYREEE (reference sequence). The CDR3 sequence is 15 residues long. Trimming cost V 4 bases and J 3 bases, with 16 bases left between them. DNA for the CDR3: TGTGCCAGCAGCCCACAAGGGGGGGCTAAAGAGACCCAGTACTTC. As protein: CASSPQGGAKETQYF. Variable domain in full (rest from reference TRBV5-4 and TRBJ2-5): ETGVTQSPTHLIKTRGQQVTLRCSSQSGHNTVSWYQQALGQGPQFIFQYYREEENGRGNFPPRFSGLQFPNYSSELNVNALELDDSALYLCASSPQGGAKETQYFGPGTRLLVL.

This clone was recorded once. This chain links TRBV20-1 with TRBJ2-7; 7 nucleotides match TRBD2. V lost 7 bases, J lost 5 bases, and 5 bases stayed unmatched. In germline, CDR1 is DFQATT, CDR2 SNEGSKA (reference sequence). The CDR3 is made up of 11 amino acids. The CDR3 DNA reads TGCAGTGTCCGACTAGCTAACGAGCAGTACTTC. Amino acid sequence: CSVRLANEQYF.

This chain uses TRBV6-1 with TRBJ1-5, with D perhaps matching TRBD1 (6 bases). The CDR3 length is 15 residues. CDR1 and CDR2 (germline): MNHNS, SASEGT. Trimming stripped 3 bases from V and 7 bases from J, with 16 bases between. For the CDR3, the DNA is TGTGCCAGCAGTGAGTCTTCGGGGGCTTGGCAGCCCCAGCATTTT. This encodes CASSESSGAWQPQHF.

J is TRBJ1-2 and V is TRBV2; TRBD1 agrees at 7 bases. Germline CDR1 SNHLY, CDR2 FYNNEI. J was trimmed by 3 bases and V by 7 bases; bases with no gene match: 8. The CDR3 spans 14 residues. The CDR3: CASTGSGGHYGYTF. Written as DNA, the CDR3 is TGTGCCAGCACCGGGTCAGGGGGGCACTATGGCTACACCTTC.

This clone was counted a single time. Different DNA sequences within this sample yield the same CDR3. This chain connects TRBV11-3 to TRBJ2-2; D remains unclear. Trimming removed 1 base from V and 7 bases from J, with 4 bases in between. The CDR3 length is 12 residues. Germline-derived CDR1 and CDR2 are SGHNT and YENEEA. This CDR3 is CASSLGSGELFF. The CDR3 DNA reads as TGTGCCAGCAGCTTAGGAAGCGGGGAGCTGTTTTTT.

This clone has just one count. The V gene is TRBV5-4, the J gene TRBJ2-7; D is possibly TRBD2 (6 bases). Germline-derived CDR1 and CDR2 are SGHNT and YYREEE (reference sequence). The CDR3 is made up of 15 amino acids. The V end was cut by 5 bases, the J end by 0 bases, with 15 bases between. In DNA form, the CDR3 reads TGTGCCAGCAGTGTTAAAGCGGGTGGCTCCTACGAGCAGTACTTC. Its protein product is CASSVKAGGSYEQYF.

The chain combines TRBV5-6 with TRBJ2-3, with D perhaps being TRBD1 or TRBD2 (5 bases each). The V and J ends lost 0 bases and 4 bases respectively, with 21 bases between them. Germline lookup yields CDR1 SGHDT and CDR2 YYEEEE. The length of the CDR3 is 18 residues. The CDR3 DNA is TGTGCCAGCAGCTTGGAGGGCGGGCCGAGGGGCTCAGCAGATACGCAGTATTTT. It specifies CASSLEGGPRGSADTQYF.

The chain employs TRBV6-1 and TRBJ1-6; the match to TRBD1 covers 12 bases. The length of the CDR3 is 18 residues. With V trimmed by 3 bases and J by 10 bases, 13 bases remained unmatched. Germline assignment: CDR1 MNHNS and CDR2 SASEGT. This chain's CDR3 is CASSERGQGAQFWSPLHF. The CDR3 DNA reads TGTGCCAGCAGTGAGAGGGGACAGGGGGCCCAGTTTTGGTCACCCCTCCACTTT.

The chain is built from TRBV5-6 and TRBJ1-2; perhaps TRBD1 as D (5 bases). CDR1 and CDR2 (germline): SGHDT, YYEEEE. V gave up 4 bases and J gave up 2 bases, with 21 bases separating them. This CDR3 is built from 17 residues. DNA for the CDR3: TGTGCCAGCAGCCTGGACGCCGGGGGGTATAACAACTATGGCTACACCTTC. This translates into CASSLDAGGYNNYGYTF.

The CDR3 loop reads CASSSRLAGRQETQYF. CDR3 nucleotide sequence: TGTGCCAGCAGTTCGAGACTAGCGGGGCGCCAAGAGACCCAGTACTTC. V and J are TRBV27 and TRBJ2-5; 11 nucleotides align to TRBD2. In germline, CDR1 is MNHEY, CDR2 SMNVEV (reference sequence). The V and J ends lost 4 bases and 1 base, in that order; junction bases with no gene match: 5. The CDR3 consists of 16 residues.

This clone was picked up a small number of times. The chain carries TRBV6-5 and TRBJ1-1, with TRBD1 identical over 8 bases. The trim removed 6 bases at V and 10 bases at J, leaving 10 bases unmatched. CDR1 MNHEY and CDR2 SVGAGI come from the germline V gene. The CDR3 extends over 13 amino acids. CDR3 protein: CASSPGQGYGAFF. The CDR3 DNA reads TGTGCCAGCAGCCCTGGACAGGGTTACGGAGCTTTCTTT.

CDR3 region: CASSLVGGQKNEQYF. The CDR3 coding sequence is TGTGCCAGCAGCTTAGTGGGGGGTCAGAAGAACGAGCAGTACTTC. This chain joins TRBV7-2 and TRBJ2-7, with D possibly matching TRBD2 (6 bases). The V end lost 1 base, the J end lost 5 bases, and 15 bases lay between the germline ends. This CDR3 region has 15 residues. Per the germline V gene, CDR1 is SGHTA and CDR2 is FQGNSA.

This clone was counted a single time. This chain connects TRBV10-3 to TRBJ2-7; 10 bases line up with TRBD2. This CDR3 region has 13 residues. CDR1 ENHRY and CDR2 SYGVKD come from the germline V gene. Germline trimming cut 8 bases from V and 5 bases from J; bases unmatched to any gene: 6. Here the CDR3 reads CAIRASGRDEQYF. The DNA for the CDR3 is TGTGCCATCCGGGCTAGCGGGAGAGACGAGCAGTACTTC.

The chain is built from TRBV29-1 and TRBJ1-1; weak D call: TRBD1 (6 bases). V was cut by 7 bases and J by 4 bases, with 10 bases left in between. The CDR3 loop spans 11 amino acids. CDR1 and CDR2 (germline): SQVTM, ANQGSEA. For the CDR3, the DNA is TGCAGCGGATCAGGGGCCACTGAAGCTTTCTTT. Translation: CSGSGATEAFF.

The J gene is TRBJ1-4, the V gene TRBV2, with 9 positions matching TRBD1. Trimming at V came to 10 bases and at J to 5 bases, leaving 8 bases not matched to a gene. The CDR3 extends over 14 amino acids. From germline, CDR1 is SNHLY and CDR2 FYNNEI. CDR3 sequence: CANGKDRGNEKLFF. The DNA of the CDR3 is TGTGCCAACGGGAAGGACAGGGGAAATGAAAAACTGTTTTTT.

The chain employs TRBV6-4 and TRBJ2-1; maybe TRBD2 (6 bases). The V and J ends lost 0 bases and 3 bases respectively, with 12 bases between them. The CDR3 runs 16 residues. CDR1 and CDR2 from the germline V gene are MRHNA and SNTAGT. The CDR3 DNA sequence: TGTGCCAGCAGTGACTCTGGGCTAGCGAACTACAATGAGCAGTTCTTC. This gives the protein CASSDSGLANYNEQFF.

The chain joins TRBV9 to TRBJ2-2; 12 nucleotides match TRBD2. The germline gives CDR1 SGDLS, CDR2 YYNGEE. This CDR3 is built from 17 residues. V was clipped by 3 bases and J by 6 bases; unmatched bases: 9. This CDR3 reads CASSATTSGRYAGELFF. CDR3 nucleotides: TGTGCCAGCAGCGCGACGACTAGCGGGAGATACGCCGGGGAGCTGTTTTTT.

CDR3 amino acids: CASSSQGSHNEQFF. In nucleotides, the CDR3 is TGTGCCAGCAGCTCGCAGGGGTCCCACAATGAGCAGTTCTTC. The rearrangement links TRBV7-6 to TRBJ2-1; perhaps TRBD1 as D (6 bases). Germline V gives CDR1 SGHVS, CDR2 FNYEAQ. Trimming removed 4 bases from V and 5 bases from J, with 12 bases in between. This CDR3 spans 14 amino acids.

The chain is built from TRBV11-2 and TRBJ1-6; tentatively, D is TRBD1 (6 bases). The germline CDR1 and CDR2 sequences are SGHAT and FQNNGV. There are 16 residues in the CDR3. V lost 1 base to trimming and J lost 6 bases, with 13 bases between them. The CDR3 reads CASSLVGGRGNSPLHF. The CDR3 DNA follows: TGTGCCAGCAGCTTAGTAGGGGGAAGGGGTAATTCACCCCTCCACTTT.

The CDR3: CASSPRGLAGVGDTQYF. CDR3 bases: TGTGCCAGCAGCCCCCGGGGACTAGCGGGAGTGGGGGATACGCAGTATTTT. The chain is built from TRBV5-4 and TRBJ2-3, with 14 bases that match TRBD2. J was trimmed by 6 bases and V by 4 bases; bases with no gene match: 10. From germline, CDR1 is SGHNT and CDR2 YYREEE (reference sequence). CDR3 length: 17 amino acids.